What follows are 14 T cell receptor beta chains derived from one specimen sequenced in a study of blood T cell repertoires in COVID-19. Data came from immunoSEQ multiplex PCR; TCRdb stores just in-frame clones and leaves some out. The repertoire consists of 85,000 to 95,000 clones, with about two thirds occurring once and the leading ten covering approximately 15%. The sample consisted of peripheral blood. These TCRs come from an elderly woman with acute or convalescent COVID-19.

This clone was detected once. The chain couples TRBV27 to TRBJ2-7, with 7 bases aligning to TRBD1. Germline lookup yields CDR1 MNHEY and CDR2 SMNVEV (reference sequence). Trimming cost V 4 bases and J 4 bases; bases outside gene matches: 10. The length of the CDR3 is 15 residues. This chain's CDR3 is CASSSLGTEGYEQYF. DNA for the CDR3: TGTGCCAGCAGTTCTCTCGGGACAGAAGGTTACGAGCAGTACTTC.

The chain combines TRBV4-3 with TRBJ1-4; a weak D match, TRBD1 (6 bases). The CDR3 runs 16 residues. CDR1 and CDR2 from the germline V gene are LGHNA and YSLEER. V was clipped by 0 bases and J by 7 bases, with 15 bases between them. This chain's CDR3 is CASSQDLGTLAEKLFF. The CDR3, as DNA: TGCGCCAGCAGCCAAGATCTTGGGACACTGGCTGAAAAACTGTTTTTT.

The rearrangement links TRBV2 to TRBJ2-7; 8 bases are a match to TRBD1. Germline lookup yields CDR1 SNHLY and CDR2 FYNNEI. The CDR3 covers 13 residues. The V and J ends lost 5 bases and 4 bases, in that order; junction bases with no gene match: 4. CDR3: CASSWTGYYEQYF. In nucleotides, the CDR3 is TGTGCCAGCAGTTGGACAGGGTATTACGAGCAGTACTTC.

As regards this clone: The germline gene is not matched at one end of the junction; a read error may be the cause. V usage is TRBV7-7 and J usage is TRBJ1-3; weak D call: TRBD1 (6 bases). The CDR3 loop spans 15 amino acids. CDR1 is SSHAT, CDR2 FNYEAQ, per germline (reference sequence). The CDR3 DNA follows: TGTGCTAGCAGCCCAGCAACAGGGACGGGAAACACCATATATTTT. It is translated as CASSPATGTGNTIYF.

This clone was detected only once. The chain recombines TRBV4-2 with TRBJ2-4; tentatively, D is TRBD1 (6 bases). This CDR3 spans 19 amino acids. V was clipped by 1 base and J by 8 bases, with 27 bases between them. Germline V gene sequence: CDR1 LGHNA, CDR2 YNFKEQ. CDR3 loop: CASSQGARGGAAVTDIQYF. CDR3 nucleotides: TGTGCCAGCAGCCAAGGGGCTCGTGGGGGCGCCGCCGTTACGGACATTCAGTACTTC.

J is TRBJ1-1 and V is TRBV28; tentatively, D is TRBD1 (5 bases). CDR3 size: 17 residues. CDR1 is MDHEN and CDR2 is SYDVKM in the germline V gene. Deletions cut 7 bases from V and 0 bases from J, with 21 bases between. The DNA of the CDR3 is TGTGCCAGCACCGTGGGAGGGTGGGGGACCCTGAACACTGAAGCTTTCTTT. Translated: CASTVGGWGTLNTEAFF.

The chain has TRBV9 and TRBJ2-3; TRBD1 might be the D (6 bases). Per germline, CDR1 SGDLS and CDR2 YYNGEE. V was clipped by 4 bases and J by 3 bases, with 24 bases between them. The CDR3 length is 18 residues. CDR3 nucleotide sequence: TGTGCCAGCAGCCAGACCCGACGAACAGCCCAGGGGACAGATACGCAGTATTTT. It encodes CASSQTRRTAQGTDTQYF.

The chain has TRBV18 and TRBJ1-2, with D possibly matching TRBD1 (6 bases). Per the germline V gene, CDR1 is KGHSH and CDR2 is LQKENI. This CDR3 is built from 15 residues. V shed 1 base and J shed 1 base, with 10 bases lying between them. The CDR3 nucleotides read TGTGCCAGCTCACCACTCGGGACATTTAACTATGGCTACACCTTC. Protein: CASSPLGTFNYGYTF.

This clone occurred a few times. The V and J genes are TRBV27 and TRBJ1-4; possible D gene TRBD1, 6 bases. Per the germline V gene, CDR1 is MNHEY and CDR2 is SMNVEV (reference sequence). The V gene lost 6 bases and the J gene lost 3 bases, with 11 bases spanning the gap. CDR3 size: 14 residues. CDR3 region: CASSQQGANEKLFF. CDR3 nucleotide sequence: TGTGCCAGCAGCCAACAGGGAGCTAATGAAAAACTGTTTTTT.

The CDR3 nucleotides are TGTGCCAGCAGCCAGGGGGGACCGGCTAATGAAAAACTGTTTTTT. It specifies CASSQGGPANEKLFF. The rearrangement links TRBV3-1 (or the pseudogene TRBV3-2) to TRBJ1-4, with D perhaps TRBD1 (5 bases). Germline CDR1 reads LGHDT; CDR2 reads YNNKEL (reference sequence). The germline V and J ends were trimmed by 3 bases and 3 bases, with 11 bases remaining between them. This CDR3 is built from 15 residues.

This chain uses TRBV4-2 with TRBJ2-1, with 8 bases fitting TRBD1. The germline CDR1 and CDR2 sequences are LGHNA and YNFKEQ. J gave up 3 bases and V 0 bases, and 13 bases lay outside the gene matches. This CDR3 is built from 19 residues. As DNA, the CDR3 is TGTGCCAGCAGCCAAGAGGCAGGGGGCGCTCCCAGGGTCTACAATGAGCAGTTCTTC. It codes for CASSQEAGGAPRVYNEQFF.

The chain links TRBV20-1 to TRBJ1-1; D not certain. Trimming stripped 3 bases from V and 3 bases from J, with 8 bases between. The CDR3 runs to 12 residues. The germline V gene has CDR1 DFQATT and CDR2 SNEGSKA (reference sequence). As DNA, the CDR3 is TGCAGTGCTAGTCGAGAATACACTGAAGCTTTCTTT. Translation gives CSASREYTEAFF.

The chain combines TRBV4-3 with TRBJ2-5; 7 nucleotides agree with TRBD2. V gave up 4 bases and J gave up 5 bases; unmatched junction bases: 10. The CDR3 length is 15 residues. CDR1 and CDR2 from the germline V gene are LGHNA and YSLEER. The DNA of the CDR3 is TGCGCCAGCAGCCCATACGCGGGGGTTGACGAGACCCAGTACTTC. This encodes CASSPYAGVDETQYF.

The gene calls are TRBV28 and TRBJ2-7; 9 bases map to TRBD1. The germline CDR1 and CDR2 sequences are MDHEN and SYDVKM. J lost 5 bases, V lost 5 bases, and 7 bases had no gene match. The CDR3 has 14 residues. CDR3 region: CASSPPGQGHEQYF. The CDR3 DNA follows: TGTGCCAGCAGTCCCCCGGGACAGGGCCACGAGCAGTACTTC.